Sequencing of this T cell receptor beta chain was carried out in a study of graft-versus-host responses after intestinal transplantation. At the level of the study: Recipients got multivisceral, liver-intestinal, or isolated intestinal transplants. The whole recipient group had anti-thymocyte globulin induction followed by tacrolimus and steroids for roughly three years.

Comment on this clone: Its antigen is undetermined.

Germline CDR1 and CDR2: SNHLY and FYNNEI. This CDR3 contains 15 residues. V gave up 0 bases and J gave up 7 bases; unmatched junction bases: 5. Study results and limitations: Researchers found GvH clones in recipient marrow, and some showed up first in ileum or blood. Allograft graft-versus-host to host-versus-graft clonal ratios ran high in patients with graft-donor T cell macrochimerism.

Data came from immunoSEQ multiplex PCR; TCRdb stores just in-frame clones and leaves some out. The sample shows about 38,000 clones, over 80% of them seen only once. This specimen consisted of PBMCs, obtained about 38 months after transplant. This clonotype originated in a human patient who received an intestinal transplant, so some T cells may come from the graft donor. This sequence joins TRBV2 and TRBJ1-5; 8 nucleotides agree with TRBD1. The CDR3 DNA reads TGTGCCAGCAGTGAAGCTGGGGCAGGGGGCCAGCCCCAGCATTTT. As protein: CASSEAGAGGQPQHF.